The 17 T cell receptor beta chains below all came from one sample that was sequenced in a study of CD8 T cells in Susac syndrome. An amount of RNA that ranged from 0.5 to 1 ug was reverse transcribed with random hexamers. Each CDR3 protein gets one entry after TCRdb re-called the immunoSEQ multiplex PCR reads with MiXCR. The sample lists roughly 50,000 distinct CDR3 sequences, roughly 93% occurring once. The material sequenced was CD8+ T cells from PBMCs. These receptors all come from a human donor in good health.

The gene calls are TRBV29-1 and TRBJ2-1; a possible D gene is TRBD2 (6 bases). Deletions cut 0 bases from V and 5 bases from J, with 14 bases between. CDR3 length: 15 amino acids. Per the germline V gene, CDR1 is SQVTM and CDR2 is ANQGSEA. CDR3 region: CSVEEWTGVNNEQFF. The CDR3 nucleotides are TGCAGCGTTGAAGAGTGGACGGGGGTTAACAATGAGCAGTTCTTC.

The rearrangement links TRBV11-2 to TRBJ2-5; tentative D call: TRBD1 (5 bases). This CDR3 region has 15 residues. The germline V gene encodes CDR1 SGHAT and CDR2 FQNNGV. With 5 bases removed from V and 1 base from J, the gap between germline ends came to 14 bases. The CDR3 region is CASSPGHFFQETQYF. The CDR3 bases are TGTGCCAGCAGCCCCGGACATTTTTTCCAAGAGACCCAGTACTTC.

This chain uses TRBV15 with TRBJ1-2, with 7 bases identical to TRBD1. The V gene's germline CDR1 is LNHNV and CDR2 YYDKDF (reference sequence). The CDR3 totals 15 residues. Trimming at V came to 3 bases and at J to 4 bases, leaving 8 bases not matched to a gene. The CDR3 DNA reads as TGTGCCACCAGCAGCACACAGGGGTTTACCTATGGCTACACCTTC. It codes for CATSSTQGFTYGYTF.

The gene calls are TRBV15 and TRBJ1-5, with D possibly TRBD1 on 5 matching bases. This CDR3 has 15 amino acids. Trimming pared 0 bases from V and 7 bases from J, leaving 13 bases between. The germline gives CDR1 LNHNV, CDR2 YYDKDF (reference sequence). The CDR3: CATSRDLGTRQPQHF. The CDR3 DNA reads as TGTGCCACCAGCAGAGATCTCGGGACGCGGCAGCCCCAGCATTTT.

The chain combines TRBV6-2 or TRBV6-3 with TRBJ2-7; a weak D match, TRBD2 (6 bases). From germline, CDR1 is MNHEY and CDR2 SVGEGT. The CDR3 is 16 residues long. V lost 0 bases and J lost 3, with 15 bases in between. As DNA, the CDR3 is TGTGCCAGCAGTTACTCGTCGGCTAGCGACCTCTACGAGCAGTACTTC. This sequence encodes CASSYSSASDLYEQYF.

The chain combines TRBV5-4 with TRBJ1-2; D is unresolved. V was pared by 0 bases and J by 4 bases, with 16 bases between. Germline assignment: CDR1 SGHNT and CDR2 YYREEE (reference sequence). This CDR3 comprises 16 residues. CDR3 in DNA: TGTGCCAGCAGCTTGGATGGAGGTTCGACGGGCTATGGCTACACCTTC. It yields the protein CASSLDGGSTGYGYTF. Combining the CDR3 with reference TRBV5-4 and TRBJ1-2 gives the whole variable domain ETGVTQSPTHLIKTRGQQVTLRCSSQSGHNTVSWYQQALGQGPQFIFQYYREEENGRGNFPPRFSGLQFPNYSSELNVNALELDDSALYLCASSLDGGSTGYGYTFGSGTRLTVV.

The chain carries TRBV12-3 or TRBV12-4 and TRBJ1-4; D is ambiguous. The V gene lost 6 bases and the J gene lost 10 bases, with 12 bases spanning the gap. This CDR3 spans 12 amino acids. CDR3 loop: CASRHNSGKLFF. The CDR3 DNA reads TGTGCCAGCAGACACAACAGCGGAAAACTGTTTTTT.

The chain joins TRBV20-1 to TRBJ2-1, with 10 positions matching TRBD1. CDR1 and CDR2 (germline): DFQATT, SNEGSKA (reference sequence). V lost 4 bases, J lost 7 bases, and 7 bases stayed unmatched. This CDR3 is built from 14 residues. The chain's CDR3 is CSAIDRGQWNEQFF. In DNA form, the CDR3 reads TGCAGTGCTATTGACAGGGGGCAGTGGAATGAGCAGTTCTTC.

V gene TRBV4-2 combines with J gene TRBJ1-1; weak D call: TRBD1 (6 bases). From germline, CDR1 is LGHNA and CDR2 YNFKEQ. The CDR3 totals 13 residues. V lost 10 bases, J lost 10 bases, and 22 bases lay in between. CDR3 residues: CATFPRGEGRAFF. In DNA, the CDR3 is TGTGCCACCTTCCCTAGGGGGGAAGGTAGAGCTTTCTTT.

J is TRBJ2-5 and V is TRBV20-1; D is ambiguous. This CDR3 spans 10 amino acids. Trimming removed 5 bases at V and 3 bases at J, with 4 bases between. Germline lookup yields CDR1 DFQATT and CDR2 SNEGSKA (reference sequence). The CDR3 reads CSALEETQYF. CDR3 bases: TGCAGTGCTTTGGAAGAGACCCAGTACTTC.

The chain uses TRBV4-1 and TRBJ1-2; D unclear. The germline CDR1 and CDR2 sequences are MGHRA and YSYEKL. The V gene lost 0 bases and the J gene lost 3 bases, with 8 bases spanning the gap. This CDR3 contains 14 residues. The CDR3 nucleotides read TGCGCCAGCAGCCAAGATTCGGGATACTATGGCTACACCTTC. This codes for CASSQDSGYYGYTF.

Regarding this clonotype: One end of the junction varies from germline; a read error may be responsible. This chain joins TRBV29-1 and TRBJ1-2, with 9 bases lining up with TRBD1. This CDR3 contains 13 residues. Germline CDR1 and CDR2: SQVTM and ANQGSEA. The DNA of the CDR3 is TGCAGCGTTGACCTAGACGGGGGACAGGGACTACTCTTC. Protein product: CSVDLDGGQGLLF.

Only one count was recorded for this clonotype. The genes are TRBV4-2 and TRBJ2-4, with TRBD2 identical over 8 bases. V shed 6 bases and J 8 bases; nucleotides not matched to a gene: 6. CDR1 is LGHNA and CDR2 is YNFKEQ in the germline V gene. This CDR3 spans 13 amino acids. CDR3 DNA: TGTGCCAGCAGACACCGGGAGGGGGACATTCAGTACTTC. This encodes CASRHREGDIQYF.

The gene calls are TRBV28 and TRBJ2-5; 8 bases align to TRBD2. The J segment lost 5 bases and the V segment lost 7 bases, leaving 6 bases of the junction unmatched. CDR1 is MDHEN and CDR2 is SYDVKM in the germline V gene. The CDR3 covers 13 residues. The CDR3 DNA is TGTGCCAGCACTCTCGGGGGGGTTGAGACCCAGTACTTC. As protein: CASTLGGVETQYF.

This chain uses TRBV28 with TRBJ2-5; D gene unclear. The CDR3 is 14 residues long. Germline CDR1 reads MDHEN; CDR2 reads SYDVKM. Trimming removed 5 bases from V and 5 bases from J, with 15 bases in between. The CDR3 is CASSKTETLETQYF. The CDR3 coding sequence is TGTGCCAGCAGTAAAACAGAGACATTGGAGACCCAGTACTTC.

The chain joins TRBV19 to TRBJ2-7; D is ambiguous. Germline V gives CDR1 LNHDA, CDR2 SQIVND (reference sequence). Trimming removed 7 bases at V and 2 bases at J, with 12 bases between. The CDR3 consists of 13 residues. This CDR3 reads CASKGSGTYEQYF. CDR3 coding DNA: TGTGCCAGTAAGGGTTCGGGCACCTACGAGCAGTACTTC.

The rearrangement joins TRBV24-1 to TRBJ1-2; TRBD1 aligns across 12 bases. Trimming at V came to 6 bases and at J to 4 bases, leaving 5 bases not matched to a gene. This CDR3 has 15 residues. Germline CDR1 KGHDR, CDR2 SFDVKD. CDR3 in DNA: TGTGCCACCAGTCTCGGGACAGGGGGCGCCTATGGCTACACCTTC. The encoded protein is CATSLGTGGAYGYTF.